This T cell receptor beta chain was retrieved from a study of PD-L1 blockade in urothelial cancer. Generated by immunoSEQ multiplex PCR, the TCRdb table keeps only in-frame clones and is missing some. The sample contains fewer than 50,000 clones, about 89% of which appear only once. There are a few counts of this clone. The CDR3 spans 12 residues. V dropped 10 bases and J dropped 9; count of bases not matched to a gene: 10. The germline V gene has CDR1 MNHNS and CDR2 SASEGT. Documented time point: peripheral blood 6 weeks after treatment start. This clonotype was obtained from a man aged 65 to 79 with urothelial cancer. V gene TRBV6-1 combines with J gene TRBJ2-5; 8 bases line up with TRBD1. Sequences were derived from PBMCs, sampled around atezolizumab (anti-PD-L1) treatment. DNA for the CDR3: TGTGCCACCCAGGGGGCGGGTTATGCCCAGTACTTC. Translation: CATQGAGYAQYF.